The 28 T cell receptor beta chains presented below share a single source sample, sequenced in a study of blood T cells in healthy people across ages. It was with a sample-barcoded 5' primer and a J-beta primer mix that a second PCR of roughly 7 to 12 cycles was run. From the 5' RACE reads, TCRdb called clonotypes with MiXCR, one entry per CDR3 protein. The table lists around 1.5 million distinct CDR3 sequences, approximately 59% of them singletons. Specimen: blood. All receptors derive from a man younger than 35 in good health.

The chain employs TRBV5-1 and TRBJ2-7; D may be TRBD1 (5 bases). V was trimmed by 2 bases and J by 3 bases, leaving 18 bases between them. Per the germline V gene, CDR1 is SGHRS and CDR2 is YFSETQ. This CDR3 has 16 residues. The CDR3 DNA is TGCGCCAGCAGCTTCGACCCGGCGACAGAAGGCTACGAGCAGTACTTC. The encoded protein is CASSFDPATEGYEQYF.

As DNA, the CDR3 is TGTGCCAGCAGCAAAATGTCCCCGGGACAGCGATCCAAAAACATTCAGTACTTC. Residues: CASSKMSPGQRSKNIQYF. This sequence joins TRBV21-1 and TRBJ2-5; the D segment call TRBD1 is taken from the table without a DNA check. The J call could be wrong; TRBJ2-4 is a better fit for the DNA end. TRBV21-1 is tagged as a pseudogene. CDR3 length: 18 amino acids.

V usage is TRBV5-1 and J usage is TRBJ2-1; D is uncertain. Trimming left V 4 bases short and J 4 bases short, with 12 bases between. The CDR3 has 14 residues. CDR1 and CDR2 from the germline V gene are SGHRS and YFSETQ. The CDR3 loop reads CASSHPDGYNEQFF. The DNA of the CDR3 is TGCGCCAGCAGCCACCCCGACGGATACAATGAGCAGTTCTTC. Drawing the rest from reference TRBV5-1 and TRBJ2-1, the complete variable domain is KAGVTQTPRYLIKTRGQQVTLSCSPISGHRSVSWYQQTPGQGLQFLFEYFSETQRNKGNFPGRFSGRQFSNSRSEMNVSTLELGDSALYLCASSHPDGYNEQFFGPGTRLTVL.

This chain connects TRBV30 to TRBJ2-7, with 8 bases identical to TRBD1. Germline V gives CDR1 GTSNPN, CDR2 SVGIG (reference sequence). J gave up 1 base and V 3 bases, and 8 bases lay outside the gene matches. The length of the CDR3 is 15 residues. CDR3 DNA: TGTGCCTGGAGGGGTTGGACAGGGTCATCCTACGAGCAGTACTTC. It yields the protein CAWRGWTGSSYEQYF.

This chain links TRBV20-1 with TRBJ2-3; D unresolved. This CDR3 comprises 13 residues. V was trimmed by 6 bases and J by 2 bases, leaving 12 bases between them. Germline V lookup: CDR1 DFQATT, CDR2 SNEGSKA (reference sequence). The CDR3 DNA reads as TGCAGTGCCCTGACCGATAACACAGATACGCAGTATTTT. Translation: CSALTDNTDTQYF.

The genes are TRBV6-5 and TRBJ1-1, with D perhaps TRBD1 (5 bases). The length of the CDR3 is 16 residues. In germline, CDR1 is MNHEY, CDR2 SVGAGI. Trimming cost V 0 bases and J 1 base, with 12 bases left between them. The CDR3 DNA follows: TGTGCCAGCAGTTACTCGCTCGGGACTCAGAACACTGAAGCTTTCTTT. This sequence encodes CASSYSLGTQNTEAFF.

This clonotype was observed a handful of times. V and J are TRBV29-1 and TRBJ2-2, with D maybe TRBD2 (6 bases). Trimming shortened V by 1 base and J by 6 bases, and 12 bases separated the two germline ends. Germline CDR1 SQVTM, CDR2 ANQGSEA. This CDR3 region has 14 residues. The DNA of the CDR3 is TGCAGCGTTGAAGGAGGAGGGCGGCCCGGGGAGCTGTTTTTT. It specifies CSVEGGGRPGELFF.

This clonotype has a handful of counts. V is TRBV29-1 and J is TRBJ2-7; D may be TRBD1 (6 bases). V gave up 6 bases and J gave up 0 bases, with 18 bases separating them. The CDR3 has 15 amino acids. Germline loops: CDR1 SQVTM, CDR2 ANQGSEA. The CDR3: CSVYDRSTSSYEQYF. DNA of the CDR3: TGCAGCGTCTACGACAGGTCCACGAGCTCCTACGAGCAGTACTTC.

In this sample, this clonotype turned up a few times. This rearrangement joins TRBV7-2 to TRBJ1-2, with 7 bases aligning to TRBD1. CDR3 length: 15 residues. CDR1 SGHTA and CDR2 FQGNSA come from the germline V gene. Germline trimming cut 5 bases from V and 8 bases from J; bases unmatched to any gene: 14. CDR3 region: CASSPGQGVGVGYTF. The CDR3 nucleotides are TGTGCCAGCAGCCCCGGCCAGGGGGTAGGAGTCGGCTACACCTTC. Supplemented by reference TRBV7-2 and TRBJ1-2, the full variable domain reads GAGVSQSPSNKVTEKGKDVELRCDPISGHTALYWYRQSLGQGLEFLIYFQGNSAPDKSGLPSDRFSAERTGGSVSTLTIQRTQQEDSAVYLCASSPGQGVGVGYTFGSGTRLTVV.

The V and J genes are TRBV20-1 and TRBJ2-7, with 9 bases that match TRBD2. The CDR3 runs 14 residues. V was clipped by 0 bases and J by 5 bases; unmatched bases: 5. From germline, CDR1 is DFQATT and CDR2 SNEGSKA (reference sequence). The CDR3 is CSARDRLAGNEQYF. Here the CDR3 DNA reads TGCAGTGCTAGAGATCGTCTAGCGGGGAACGAGCAGTACTTC.

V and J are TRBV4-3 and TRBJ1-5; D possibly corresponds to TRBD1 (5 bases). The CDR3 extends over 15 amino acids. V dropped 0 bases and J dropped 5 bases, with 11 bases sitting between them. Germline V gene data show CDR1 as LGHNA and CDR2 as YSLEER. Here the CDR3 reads CASSQDSGTHQPQHF. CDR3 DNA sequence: TGCGCCAGCAGCCAAGATTCCGGGACCCATCAGCCCCAGCATTTT.

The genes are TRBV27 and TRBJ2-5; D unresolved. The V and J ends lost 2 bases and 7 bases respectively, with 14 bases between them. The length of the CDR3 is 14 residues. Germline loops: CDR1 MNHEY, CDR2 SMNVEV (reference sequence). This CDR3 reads CASSLNPDSRTQYF. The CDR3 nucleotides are TGTGCCAGCAGTTTAAATCCGGATTCGCGGACCCAGTACTTC.

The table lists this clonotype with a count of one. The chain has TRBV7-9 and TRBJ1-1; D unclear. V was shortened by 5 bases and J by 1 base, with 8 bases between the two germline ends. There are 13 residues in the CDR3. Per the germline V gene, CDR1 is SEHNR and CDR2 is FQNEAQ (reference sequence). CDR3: CASSPFWNTEAFF. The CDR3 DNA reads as TGTGCCAGCAGCCCGTTCTGGAACACTGAAGCTTTCTTT.

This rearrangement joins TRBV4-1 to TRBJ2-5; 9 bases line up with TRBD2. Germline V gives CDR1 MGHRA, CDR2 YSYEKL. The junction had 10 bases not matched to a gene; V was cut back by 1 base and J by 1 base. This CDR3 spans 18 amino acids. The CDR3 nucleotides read TGCGCCAGCAGCCAAGGGATTGCCAGCGGGGGGATCCAAGAGACCCAGTACTTC. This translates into CASSQGIASGGIQETQYF.

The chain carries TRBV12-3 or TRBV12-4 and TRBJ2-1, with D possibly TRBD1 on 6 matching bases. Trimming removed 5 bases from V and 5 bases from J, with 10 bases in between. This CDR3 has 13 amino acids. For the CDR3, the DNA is TGTGCCAGCAGTCGGACAGAAGACAATGAGCAGTTCTTC. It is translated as CASSRTEDNEQFF.

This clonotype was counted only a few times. CDR3 protein: CSVEGGVSTEAFF. DNA for the CDR3: TGCAGCGTTGAGGGGGGAGTAAGCACTGAAGCTTTCTTT. This chain uses TRBV29-1 with TRBJ1-1, with a weak D call TRBD1 (5 bases). The CDR3 spans 13 residues. Between the trimmed V and J ends, which lost 3 bases and 4 bases, there was a span of 12 bases. Germline V CDR1 and CDR2: SQVTM, ANQGSEA.

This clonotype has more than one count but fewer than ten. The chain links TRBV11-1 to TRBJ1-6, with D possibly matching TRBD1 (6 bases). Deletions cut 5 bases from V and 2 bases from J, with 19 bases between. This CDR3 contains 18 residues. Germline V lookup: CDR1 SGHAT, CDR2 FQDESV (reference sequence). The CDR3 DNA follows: TGTGCCAGCAGCCGGTGGGGGCAGGGAGGCCCCTATAATTCACCCCTCCACTTT. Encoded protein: CASSRWGQGGPYNSPLHF. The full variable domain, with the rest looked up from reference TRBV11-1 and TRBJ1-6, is EAEVAQSPRYKITEKSQAVAFWCDPISGHATLYWYRQILGQGPELLVQFQDESVVDDSQLPKDRFSAERLKGVDSTLKIQPAELGDSAMYLCASSRWGQGGPYNSPLHFGNGTRLTVT.

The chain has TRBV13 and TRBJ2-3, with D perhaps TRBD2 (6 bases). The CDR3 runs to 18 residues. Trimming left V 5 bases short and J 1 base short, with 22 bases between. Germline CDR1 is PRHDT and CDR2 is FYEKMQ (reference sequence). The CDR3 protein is CASSPLGGLRTRTDTQYF. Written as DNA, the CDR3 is TGTGCCAGCAGCCCCCTCGGGGGACTCCGGACCCGCACAGATACGCAGTATTTT. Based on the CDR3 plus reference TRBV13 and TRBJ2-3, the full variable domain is AAGVIQSPRHLIKEKRETATLKCYPIPRHDTVYWYQQGPGQDPQFLISFYEKMQSDKGSIPDRFSAQQFSDYHSELNMSSLELGDSALYFCASSPLGGLRTRTDTQYFGPGTRLTVL.

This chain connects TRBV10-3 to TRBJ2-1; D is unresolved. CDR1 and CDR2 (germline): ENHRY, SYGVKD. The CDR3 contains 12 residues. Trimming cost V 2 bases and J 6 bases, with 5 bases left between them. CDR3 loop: CAISEGPNEQFF. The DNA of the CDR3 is TGTGCCATCAGTGAGGGCCCCAATGAGCAGTTCTTC.

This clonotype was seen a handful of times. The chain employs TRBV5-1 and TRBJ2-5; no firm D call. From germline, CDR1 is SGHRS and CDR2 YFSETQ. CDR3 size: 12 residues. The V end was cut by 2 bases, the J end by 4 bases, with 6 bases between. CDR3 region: CASSFKLETQYF. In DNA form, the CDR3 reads TGCGCCAGCAGCTTTAAGTTAGAGACCCAGTACTTC.

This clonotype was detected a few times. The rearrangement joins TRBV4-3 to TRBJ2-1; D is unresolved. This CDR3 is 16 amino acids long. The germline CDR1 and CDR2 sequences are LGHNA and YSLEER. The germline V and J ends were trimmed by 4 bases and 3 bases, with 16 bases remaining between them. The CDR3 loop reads CASSRVSPPIYNEQFF. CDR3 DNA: TGCGCCAGCAGCCGCGTTAGCCCCCCGATCTACAATGAGCAGTTCTTC.

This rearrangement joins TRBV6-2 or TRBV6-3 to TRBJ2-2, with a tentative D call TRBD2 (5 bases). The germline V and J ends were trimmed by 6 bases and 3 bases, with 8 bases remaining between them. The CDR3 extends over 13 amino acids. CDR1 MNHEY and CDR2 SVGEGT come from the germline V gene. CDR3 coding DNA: TGTGCCAGCAGGAGGGCGCACACCGGGGAGCTGTTTTTT. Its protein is CASRRAHTGELFF.

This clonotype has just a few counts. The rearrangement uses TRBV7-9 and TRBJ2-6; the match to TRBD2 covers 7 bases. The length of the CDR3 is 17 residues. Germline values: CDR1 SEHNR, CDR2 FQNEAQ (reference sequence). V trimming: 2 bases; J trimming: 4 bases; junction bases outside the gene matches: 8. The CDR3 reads CASSLLQGLSGANVLTF. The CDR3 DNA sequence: TGTGCCAGCAGCTTATTGCAGGGACTATCCGGGGCCAACGTCCTGACTTTC.

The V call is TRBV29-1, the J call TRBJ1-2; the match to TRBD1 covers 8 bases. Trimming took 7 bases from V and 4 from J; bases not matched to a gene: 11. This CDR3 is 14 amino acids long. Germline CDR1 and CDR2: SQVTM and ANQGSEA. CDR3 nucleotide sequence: TGCAGCGCCGTGACAGGGGCCCAGCCCTATGGCTACACCTTC. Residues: CSAVTGAQPYGYTF.

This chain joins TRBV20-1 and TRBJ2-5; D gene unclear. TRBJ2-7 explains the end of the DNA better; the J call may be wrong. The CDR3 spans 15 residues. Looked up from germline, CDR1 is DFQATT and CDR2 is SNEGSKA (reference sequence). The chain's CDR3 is CSARDWTDVVSEQYF. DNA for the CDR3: TGCAGTGCTAGAGATTGGACGGATGTAGTGAGCGAGCAGTACTTC.

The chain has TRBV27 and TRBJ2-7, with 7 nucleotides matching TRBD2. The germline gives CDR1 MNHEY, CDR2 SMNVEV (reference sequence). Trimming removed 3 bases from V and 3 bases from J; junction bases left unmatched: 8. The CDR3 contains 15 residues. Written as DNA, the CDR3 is TGTGCCAGCAGTTTGAGGGAGGGCCTACTCTACGAGCAGTACTTC. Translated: CASSLREGLLYEQYF.

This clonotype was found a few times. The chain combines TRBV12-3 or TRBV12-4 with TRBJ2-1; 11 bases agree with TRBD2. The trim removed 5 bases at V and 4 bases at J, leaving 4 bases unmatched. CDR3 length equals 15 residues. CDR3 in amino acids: CASSPSSGRYNEQFF. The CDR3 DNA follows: TGTGCCAGCAGTCCCTCTAGCGGGAGGTACAATGAGCAGTTCTTC.

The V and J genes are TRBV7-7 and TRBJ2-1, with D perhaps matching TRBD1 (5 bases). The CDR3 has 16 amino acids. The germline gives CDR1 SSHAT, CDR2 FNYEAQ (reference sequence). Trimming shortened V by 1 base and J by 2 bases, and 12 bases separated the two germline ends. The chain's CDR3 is CASSLGRPTAYNEQFF. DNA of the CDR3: TGTGCCAGCAGCTTAGGACGCCCGACAGCCTACAATGAGCAGTTCTTC. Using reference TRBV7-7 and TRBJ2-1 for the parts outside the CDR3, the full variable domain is GAGVSQSPRYKVTKRGQDVTLRCDPISSHATLYWYQQALGQGPEFLTYFNYEAQPDKSGLPSDRFSAERPEGSISTLTIQRTEQRDSAMYRCASSLGRPTAYNEQFFGPGTRLTVL.